This TCR beta chain was captured by sequencing in a study of T-cell reconstitution after alpha-beta-depleted transplantation in children. The authors prepared the TCRbeta library with unique molecular identifiers. TCRdb fed the PCR reads into MiXCR, producing one record per CDR3 protein. Of around 380,000 distinct CDR3 sequences in the sample, roughly 11% are singletons; the top ten hold 4.5% to 6%. This clonotype was seen a few times. The sample was PBMCs from the stem cell graft donor, taken from the stem cell graft. This sequence was found in a human donor who donated a stem cell graft to a child with acute myeloid leukemia.

CDR3: CSVSFGTGYSNQPQHF. In nucleotides, the CDR3 is TGCAGCGTCTCATTCGGGACAGGTTATAGCAATCAGCCCCAGCATTTT. The J gene is TRBJ1-5, the V gene TRBV29-1, with 8 bases that match TRBD1. Germline CDR1 and CDR2: SQVTM and ANQGSEA. CDR3 length: 16 amino acids. Losses at the gene ends were 6 bases for V and 0 bases for J; bases not matched to a gene: 10.